Below are 8 T cell receptor beta chains sequenced from a single sample in a study of CD8 T cells in ankylosing spondylitis. A single record per CDR3 protein comes from TCRdb applying MiXCR to the 5' RACE reads. This sample has 350,000 or so distinct CDR3 sequences, with 14% to 15% found just once. The sample taken for sequencing was blood, either unsorted or a sorted T cell fraction (not recorded which). The receptor source for this set is a male donor with ankylosing spondylitis or in good health (not recorded which).

This chain uses TRBV13 with TRBJ1-1; D ambiguous. Germline loops: CDR1 PRHDT, CDR2 FYEKMQ (reference sequence). The ends were cut back, 5 bases at V and 1 base at J, with 11 bases in the middle. The CDR3 loop spans 14 amino acids. CDR3 amino acids: CASSKGRANTEAFF. The CDR3 coding sequence is TGTGCCAGCAGCAAAGGGAGGGCGAACACTGAAGCTTTCTTT.

The rearrangement uses TRBV7-8 and TRBJ2-5, with TRBD2 as a possible D gene (5 bases). The germline V gene has CDR1 SGHVS and CDR2 FQNEAQ. The V and J ends lost 2 bases and 2 bases respectively, with 18 bases between them. This CDR3 spans 17 amino acids. CDR3 sequence: CASSLYRLAPRQETQYF. CDR3 DNA sequence: TGTGCCAGCAGCTTATATCGGCTAGCCCCCCGACAAGAGACCCAGTACTTC.

The gene calls are TRBV29-1 and TRBJ2-3; 13 bases line up with TRBD2. The CDR3 length is 15 residues. From germline, CDR1 is SQVTM and CDR2 ANQGSEA. With 7 bases clipped from V and 2 bases from J, the junction kept 6 bases outside the gene matches. CDR3 bases: TGCAGCGCCGCACTAGCGGGAGGGGACACAGATACGCAGTATTTT. As protein: CSAALAGGDTDTQYF.

This clonotype occurred many times. Written as DNA, the CDR3 is TGTGCCAGCAGTCCGGACAGGGGAGGTTCACCCCTCCACTTT. This encodes CASSPDRGGSPLHF. V gene TRBV27 combines with J gene TRBJ1-6, with 9 bases aligning to TRBD1. J was trimmed by 9 bases and V by 5 bases; bases with no gene match: 5. There are 14 residues in the CDR3. In germline, CDR1 is MNHEY, CDR2 SMNVEV (reference sequence).

The chain is built from TRBV30 and TRBJ2-1; 8 bases map to TRBD2. This CDR3 comprises 19 residues. The junction had 19 bases not matched to a gene; V was cut back by 3 bases and J by 3 bases. Germline CDR1 reads GTSNPN; CDR2 reads SVGIG (reference sequence). The CDR3 DNA follows: TGTGCCTGGAGAACAACCCCCGGCCTCCGGGGGGGCGTCTACAATGAGCAGTTCTTC. Amino acids: CAWRTTPGLRGGVYNEQFF.

The chain joins TRBV5-1 to TRBJ2-7, with 7 bases aligning to TRBD1. The V gene's germline CDR1 is SGHRS and CDR2 YFSETQ. This CDR3 comprises 15 residues. The V gene end was trimmed by 0 bases and the J gene end by 2 bases; junction bases not matched to a gene: 5. CDR3 loop: CASSLGDSRTYEQYF. The CDR3 DNA reads as TGCGCCAGCAGCTTGGGGGACAGCAGAACCTACGAGCAGTACTTC.

The chain is built from TRBV2 and TRBJ1-2; D is undetermined. CDR3 size: 12 residues. Per the germline V gene, CDR1 is SNHLY and CDR2 is FYNNEI. V shed 6 bases and J shed 4 bases, with 9 bases lying between them. CDR3 in DNA: TGTGCCAGCAGGCCGGATCTCTATGGCTACACCTTC. This encodes CASRPDLYGYTF.

The chain carries TRBV29-1 and TRBJ2-1; unclear D gene. Trimming cost V 7 bases and J 2 bases, with 9 bases left between them. CDR3 size: 12 residues. CDR1 is SQVTM, CDR2 ANQGSEA, per germline. The CDR3 nucleotides read TGCAGCGGGGCGGCGGCCTACAATGAGCAGTTCTTC. Translating it yields CSGAAAYNEQFF.